This T cell receptor beta chain was identified during a study of cytomegalovirus exposure and HLA in healthy donors. Germline CDR1 SNHLY, CDR2 FYNNEI. The CDR3 is made up of 14 amino acids. Trimming took 8 bases from V and 5 from J; bases not matched to a gene: 8. PCR was performed using 60 Vbeta and 13 Jbeta primers. TCRdb's copy holds only in-frame clones and misses some; the assay was immunoSEQ multiplex PCR. The sample comprises around 120,000 clones, more than 65% of which are singletons, and roughly 2.7% rests with the top ten. The rearrangement joins TRBV2 to TRBJ2-5; 10 positions agree with TRBD2. This TCR was recovered from a man aged 45-60 years in good health and CMV-seronegative. Sample: PBMCs. CDR3 amino acids: CASQRGGRGETQYF. Written as DNA, the CDR3 is TGTGCCAGCCAGCGGGGGGGCCGTGGGGAGACCCAGTACTTC.